The 25 T cell receptor beta chains given below trace back to one sample, sequenced in a study of T-cell memory formation after mild COVID-19. TCRdb re-derived calls from the 5' RACE reads in MiXCR, one entry per CDR3 protein. Found here are about 350,000 distinct CDR3 sequences, roughly an eighth of them singletons; the top ten hold around 22%. Sequenced sample: PBMCs or a T cell subset sorted from them (not recorded which). The source of these receptors is a young man who had mild COVID-19 (a few samples of this study predate the infection). Cell type and time point are not known.

This clonotype was picked up many times. This chain joins TRBV12-3 or TRBV12-4 and TRBJ1-1; no firm D call. V was pared by 6 bases and J by 1 base, with 9 bases between. This CDR3 comprises 13 residues. The CDR3 nucleotides read TGTGCCAGCAGCCGCAGACAGAACACTGAAGCTTTCTTT. Its translation is CASSRRQNTEAFF.

This clonotype was seen a few times. The rearrangement joins TRBV7-9 to TRBJ1-6, with D possibly matching TRBD1 (6 bases). The CDR3 has 14 residues. Trimming removed 5 bases at V and 9 bases at J, with 14 bases between. Germline V gene data show CDR1 as SEHNR and CDR2 as FQNEAQ (reference sequence). CDR3 sequence: CASSPQGRRSPLHF. Written as DNA, the CDR3 is TGTGCCAGCAGCCCACAGGGCCGGCGTTCACCCCTCCACTTT.

V gene TRBV5-5 combines with J gene TRBJ2-1; no clear D. The V and J ends lost 0 bases and 6 bases respectively, with 7 bases between them. This CDR3 region has 13 residues. Germline CDR1 SGHKS, CDR2 YYEKEE (reference sequence). CDR3 region: CASSLARSNEQFF. The CDR3 DNA sequence: TGTGCCAGCAGCTTGGCACGGAGCAATGAGCAGTTCTTC.

In this sample, this clonotype turned up a few times. The chain links TRBV2 to TRBJ1-2, with a tentative D call TRBD1 (5 bases). This CDR3 comprises 15 residues. Trimming shortened V by 7 bases and J by 5 bases, and 20 bases separated the two germline ends. Germline CDR1 reads SNHLY; CDR2 reads FYNNEI. The CDR3 reads CASTRTPTGRYGYTF. The CDR3 DNA reads TGTGCCAGCACCCGAACCCCAACAGGCCGGTATGGCTACACCTTC.

The chain recombines TRBV5-1 with TRBJ1-4; D not resolved. This CDR3 contains 13 residues. Germline V gene lookup returns CDR1 SGHRS and CDR2 YFSETQ. The ends were cut back, 4 bases at V and 5 bases at J, with 9 bases in the middle. The CDR3 loop is CASSESPNEKLFF. The CDR3, as DNA: TGCGCCAGCAGCGAATCCCCAAATGAAAAACTGTTTTTT.

This clonotype came up a few times. The chain recombines TRBV9 with TRBJ2-3; TRBD2 is a possible D gene (7 bases). CDR3 length: 13 residues. V lost 7 bases to trimming and J lost 6 bases, with 15 bases between them. CDR1 is SGDLS, CDR2 YYNGEE, per germline. The CDR3 bases are TGTGCCAGCGGAGACCGGGGGGCCGATACGCAGTATTTT. This translates into CASGDRGADTQYF.

V usage is TRBV7-2 and J usage is TRBJ1-5; possibly TRBD1 for D (5 bases). Germline loops: CDR1 SGHTA, CDR2 FQGNSA. CDR3 size: 16 residues. Trimming took off 5 bases at V and 3 bases at J, with 17 bases between the two ends. CDR3 loop: CASSQWMAGNNQPQHF. The CDR3 DNA sequence: TGTGCCAGCAGCCAATGGATGGCAGGGAACAATCAGCCCCAGCATTTT.

V gene TRBV9 combines with J gene TRBJ1-2, with 10 bases matching TRBD1. V lost 5 bases and J lost 5; bases outside the gene matches: 9. This CDR3 region has 15 residues. Germline CDR1 and CDR2: SGDLS and YYNGEE. This CDR3 reads CASSRQGAAGYGYTF. Here the CDR3 DNA reads TGTGCCAGCAGTAGACAGGGGGCGGCGGGGTATGGCTACACCTTC. Using reference TRBV9 and TRBJ1-2 for the parts outside the CDR3, the full variable domain is DSGVTQTPKHLITATGQRVTLRCSPRSGDLSVYWYQQSLDQGLQFLIQYYNGEERAKGNILERFSAQQFPDLHSELNLSSLELGDSALYFCASSRQGAAGYGYTFGSGTRLTVV.

The chain recombines TRBV29-1 with TRBJ1-1; TRBD1 matches 8 bases. Looked up from germline, CDR1 is SQVTM and CDR2 is ANQGSEA. CDR3 length: 12 residues. With 5 bases clipped from V and 5 bases from J, the junction kept 4 bases outside the gene matches. The CDR3 sequence: CSVSGQGTEAFF. Written as DNA, the CDR3 is TGCAGCGTTTCCGGACAGGGAACTGAAGCTTTCTTT. The variable domain in full, with the rest retrieved from reference TRBV29-1 and TRBJ1-1, is SAVISQKPSRDICQRGTSLTIQCQVDSQVTMMFWYRQQPGQSLTLIATANQGSEATYESGFVIDKFPISRPNLTFSTLTVSNMSPEDSSIYLCSVSGQGTEAFFGQGTRLTVV.

This clonotype appeared a few times. The V gene is TRBV4-1, the J gene TRBJ2-5; no reliable D call. This CDR3 comprises 13 residues. The germline CDR1 and CDR2 sequences are MGHRA and YSYEKL. The V gene lost 5 bases and the J gene lost 2 bases, with 9 bases spanning the gap. The CDR3 loop reads CASSARLQETQYF. The CDR3 DNA is TGCGCCAGCAGCGCCCGCCTACAAGAGACCCAGTACTTC.

This clonotype was seen a handful of times. The genes are TRBV6-1 and TRBJ2-6; D remains unclear. V gave up 2 bases and J gave up 4 bases, with 9 bases separating them. CDR3 length: 15 residues. Germline lookup yields CDR1 MNHNS and CDR2 SASEGT. CDR3 in DNA: TGTGCCAGCAGTGAATATTTCGGAGGGGCCAACGTCCTGACTTTC. Translated: CASSEYFGGANVLTF.

The V gene is TRBV7-6, the J gene TRBJ1-6; the D is unclear. The V gene's germline CDR1 is SGHVS and CDR2 FNYEAQ. The CDR3 extends over 13 amino acids. V gave up 5 bases and J gave up 11 bases, with 13 bases separating them. The CDR3 DNA reads as TGTGCCAGCAGCCCTGATTCACGGGCACCCCTCCACTTT. This sequence encodes CASSPDSRAPLHF.

This clonotype appeared a few times. The chain joins TRBV20-1 to TRBJ1-6, with a weak D call TRBD1 (6 bases). The germline V gene encodes CDR1 DFQATT and CDR2 SNEGSKA (reference sequence). CDR3 length: 14 residues. V lost 0 bases and J lost 13, with 16 bases in between. DNA for the CDR3: TGCAGTGCTAGAGATGGGGGCGGGGGGGCCCCCCTCCACTTT. Protein product: CSARDGGGGAPLHF.

This clonotype was seen only a few times. The chain recombines TRBV6-6 with TRBJ1-1, with 7 positions matching TRBD1. The CDR3 sequence is 12 residues long. The junction had 4 bases not matched to a gene; V was cut back by 5 bases and J by 7 bases. Germline CDR1 MNHNY, CDR2 SVGAGI (reference sequence). The CDR3 region is CASSRQGGEAFF. The CDR3 nucleotides read TGTGCCAGCAGTCGACAGGGCGGTGAAGCTTTCTTT.

This clonotype was counted many times. J is TRBJ2-1 and V is TRBV12-3 or TRBV12-4, with a tentative D call TRBD2 (7 bases). Deletions cut 1 base from V and 0 bases from J, with 22 bases between. The CDR3 is made up of 20 amino acids. Written as DNA, the CDR3 is TGTGCCAGCAGTTTAGGGTTTGGGGGGGCCGACTCCCTCTCCTACAATGAGCAGTTCTTC. Its protein product is CASSLGFGGADSLSYNEQFF.

In the case of this clonotype: This sequence may be a read error, since a much larger clone differs from it by one base. This chain links TRBV7-2 with TRBJ2-7; 8 bases map to TRBD1. V dropped 5 bases and J dropped 0; count of bases not matched to a gene: 3. This CDR3 is built from 14 residues. The germline CDR1 and CDR2 sequences are SGHTA and FQGNSA. CDR3 coding DNA: TGTGCCAGCAGCCGACAGGGGAGCTCCTACGAGCAGTACTTC. Translated, it gives CASSRQGSSYEQYF. Full variable domain (remainder filled in from reference TRBV7-2 and TRBJ2-7): GAGVSQSPSNKVTEKGKDVELRCDPISGHTALYWYRQSLGQGLEFLIYFQGNSAPDKSGLPSDRFSAERTGGSVSTLTIQRTQQEDSAVYLCASSRQGSSYEQYFGPGTRLTVT.

The rearrangement links TRBV6-5 to TRBJ1-1; TRBD1 might be the D (5 bases). The CDR3 spans 15 residues. V gave up 7 bases and J gave up 2 bases, with 17 bases separating them. CDR1 and CDR2 (germline): MNHEY, SVGAGI. As DNA, the CDR3 is TGTGCCAGCATCGACTTTGGGGGATCAAACACTGAAGCTTTCTTT. It encodes CASIDFGGSNTEAFF.

This clonotype came up a few times. The rearrangement joins TRBV4-2 to TRBJ1-4; weak D call: TRBD1 (5 bases). The CDR3 covers 17 residues. Deletions cut 1 base from V and 0 bases from J, with 12 bases between. Germline loops: CDR1 LGHNA, CDR2 YNFKEQ. CDR3 residues: CASSQVGGSATNEKLFF. CDR3 bases: TGTGCCAGCAGCCAAGTGGGGGGATCAGCAACTAATGAAAAACTGTTTTTT.

This clonotype was seen ten or more times. The V and J genes are TRBV5-6 and TRBJ2-2, with D hard to call. Germline loops: CDR1 SGHDT, CDR2 YYEEEE. Between the trimmed V and J ends, which lost 5 bases and 7 bases, there was a span of 6 bases. This CDR3 has 11 amino acids. CDR3 residues: CASSLYGELFF. The CDR3 DNA reads TGTGCCAGCAGTCTTTACGGGGAGCTGTTTTTT.

The table lists this clonotype with a few counts. The J gene is TRBJ2-7, the V gene TRBV4-1; TRBD1 matches at 8 bases. In germline, CDR1 is MGHRA, CDR2 YSYEKL. V was pared by 0 bases and J by 4 bases, with 8 bases of the junction left unmatched. The CDR3 extends over 16 amino acids. CDR3 in DNA: TGCGCCAGCAGCCAAGAGGACAGGGCGCTTATGTACGAGCAGTACTTC. Translation gives CASSQEDRALMYEQYF.

V is TRBV5-6 and J is TRBJ1-1, with 12 positions matching TRBD1. This CDR3 is built from 17 residues. CDR1 is SGHDT and CDR2 is YYEEEE in the germline V gene. V lost 4 bases to trimming and J lost 4 bases; unmatched junction nucleotides: 11. The CDR3 region is CASSDTGTGGVSTEAFF. DNA of the CDR3: TGTGCCAGCAGCGACACCGGGACAGGGGGCGTCAGCACTGAAGCTTTCTTT. Full variable domain (remainder filled in from reference TRBV5-6 and TRBJ1-1): DAGVTQSPTHLIKTRGQQVTLRCSPKSGHDTVSWYQQALGQGPQFIFQYYEEEERQRGNFPDRFSGHQFPNYSSELNVNALLLGDSALYLCASSDTGTGGVSTEAFFGQGTRLTVV.

V and J are TRBV7-8 and TRBJ2-1, with D possibly matching TRBD2 (6 bases). Trimming stripped 7 bases from V and 5 bases from J, with 24 bases between. Germline-derived CDR1 and CDR2 are SGHVS and FQNEAQ. There are 17 residues in the CDR3. CDR3 sequence reads: CASTPRENPRGDNEQFF. CDR3 in DNA: TGTGCCAGCACCCCCCGGGAGAACCCTCGAGGTGACAATGAGCAGTTCTTC.

This clonotype was counted a few times. The rearrangement links TRBV20-1 to TRBJ2-5; D ambiguous. V lost 6 bases and J 1 base, leaving 9 bases between the germline ends. The CDR3 extends over 12 amino acids. Germline V gene lookup returns CDR1 DFQATT and CDR2 SNEGSKA (reference sequence). CDR3 bases: TGCAGTGCCACGACGGCCCAAGAGACCCAGTACTTC. It specifies CSATTAQETQYF.

The chain has TRBV2 and TRBJ2-3; a possible D gene is TRBD1 (6 bases). CDR1 and CDR2 from the germline V gene are SNHLY and FYNNEI. This CDR3 is 15 amino acids long. Trimming pared 4 bases from V and 2 bases from J, leaving 13 bases between. The CDR3 nucleotides are TGTGCCAGCAGTGGGCAGGGGACCGTCACAGATACGCAGTATTTT. It yields the protein CASSGQGTVTDTQYF.

The J gene is TRBJ1-4, the V gene TRBV7-9; 8 positions match TRBD1. From germline, CDR1 is SEHNR and CDR2 FQNEAQ (reference sequence). The CDR3 has 13 residues. The ends lost 10 bases at V and 3 bases at J; junction bases unmatched: 4. The CDR3 is CATRTGPNEKLFF. CDR3 DNA sequence: TGTGCCACCAGGACAGGGCCTAATGAAAAACTGTTTTTT.